This entry lists 21 T cell receptor beta chains sequenced from one sample in a study of response to subunit inactivated influenza vaccine. A single record per CDR3 protein comes from TCRdb applying MiXCR to the RT-PCR reads. The sample lists roughly 710,000 distinct CDR3 sequences; 14% were seen once. Sequencing was performed on PBMCs from blood, taken less than 15 days before vaccination. The receptors shown here come from a man aged 50-59 years who received an inactivated influenza vaccine.

The rearrangement joins TRBV7-9 to TRBJ2-3, with D hard to call. There are 13 residues in the CDR3. V was trimmed by 5 bases and J by 2 bases, leaving 8 bases between them. Per germline, CDR1 SEHNR and CDR2 FQNEAQ (reference sequence). The CDR3 is CASSPTHTDTQYF. CDR3 DNA: TGTGCCAGCAGCCCTACTCACACAGATACGCAGTATTTT.

V is TRBV6-1 and J is TRBJ1-5, with D tentatively TRBD1 (5 bases). V lost 7 bases to trimming and J lost 0 bases, with 22 bases between them. The germline CDR1 and CDR2 sequences are MNHNS and SASEGT. There are 18 residues in the CDR3. CDR3 amino acids: CASTQPGGGPSSNQPQHF. The CDR3, as DNA: TGTGCCAGCACCCAACCCGGGGGGGGTCCCTCTAGCAATCAGCCCCAGCATTTT.

The rearrangement uses TRBV27 and TRBJ2-3; D gene ambiguous. The germline V and J ends were trimmed by 6 bases and 7 bases, with 11 bases remaining between them. CDR1 is MNHEY and CDR2 is SMNVEV in the germline V gene (reference sequence). CDR3 length equals 12 residues. The DNA of the CDR3 is TGTGCCAGCAGCCCGGGTGGGCATACGCAGTATTTT. Amino acid sequence: CASSPGGHTQYF.

This clonotype was detected ten times or more. V is TRBV7-9 and J is TRBJ2-7; D unclear. Trimming stripped 5 bases from V and 2 bases from J, with 4 bases between. This CDR3 has 11 residues. Germline assignment: CDR1 SEHNR and CDR2 FQNEAQ (reference sequence). CDR3 region: CASSNTYEQYF. In DNA, the CDR3 is TGTGCCAGCAGCAATACCTACGAGCAGTACTTC.

This clonotype appeared a few times. V usage is TRBV7-2 and J usage is TRBJ2-7, with 10 bases lining up with TRBD2. The CDR3 totals 17 residues. The germline gives CDR1 SGHTA, CDR2 FQGNSA. V lost 5 bases to trimming and J lost 2 bases; unmatched junction nucleotides: 12. Written as DNA, the CDR3 is TGTGCCAGCAGCCGGCATAACCTAGCGGGGGTGGCCTACGAGCAGTACTTC. Translated: CASSRHNLAGVAYEQYF.

The table lists this clonotype with a few counts. This chain joins TRBV5-1 and TRBJ2-7; 7 bases map to TRBD1. V shed 3 bases and J 3 bases; nucleotides not matched to a gene: 9. This CDR3 has 15 residues. Per the germline V gene, CDR1 is SGHRS and CDR2 is YFSETQ. CDR3 loop: CASSSLGQPDYEQYF. Here the CDR3 DNA reads TGCGCCAGCAGCTCGCTGGGACAGCCCGACTACGAGCAGTACTTC.

There are many counts of this clonotype. The chain recombines TRBV6-2 or TRBV6-3 with TRBJ1-4; unclear D gene. The CDR3 is 15 residues long. Trimming stripped 6 bases from V and 0 bases from J, with 11 bases between. Looked up from germline, CDR1 is MNHEY and CDR2 is SVGEGT. The CDR3 here is CASSRSSATNEKLFF. CDR3 nucleotide sequence: TGTGCCAGCAGCCGGAGCAGTGCAACTAATGAAAAACTGTTTTTT.

This clonotype was detected ten times or more. The chain carries TRBV20-1 and TRBJ1-4, with D possibly being TRBD1 (5 bases). Germline V gene data show CDR1 as DFQATT and CDR2 as SNEGSKA (reference sequence). The ends were cut back, 3 bases at V and 2 bases at J, with 10 bases in the middle. The CDR3 sequence is 14 residues long. The CDR3 DNA follows: TGCAGTGCTAGCAGGGATTCCACTAATGAAAAACTGTTTTTT. Protein sequence: CSASRDSTNEKLFF.

This clonotype was observed at least ten times. The chain is built from TRBV3-1 and TRBJ2-1; TRBD2 agrees at 7 bases. Germline CDR1 and CDR2: LGHDT and YNNKEL (reference sequence). The CDR3 sequence is 14 residues long. J was trimmed by 0 bases and V by 6 bases; bases with no gene match: 2. DNA of the CDR3: TGTGCCAGCAGACTAGCGTCCTCCTACAATGAGCAGTTCTTC. It is translated as CASRLASSYNEQFF.

This clonotype has just a few counts. The chain carries TRBV2 and TRBJ1-4; maybe TRBD1 (5 bases). Between the trimmed V and J ends, which lost 5 bases and 4 bases, there was a span of 17 bases. The CDR3 loop spans 16 amino acids. The germline V gene has CDR1 SNHLY and CDR2 FYNNEI. The CDR3 here is CASSSSRQSFNEKLFF. CDR3 bases: TGTGCCAGCAGTTCCTCCAGACAGTCCTTTAATGAAAAACTGTTTTTT.

This clonotype was observed many times. The genes are TRBV5-1 and TRBJ2-3, with D unclear. Trimming took 1 base from V and 1 from J, leaving 10 bases between them. Germline V gene sequence: CDR1 SGHRS, CDR2 YFSETQ. CDR3 length equals 15 residues. CDR3 bases: TGCGCCAGCAGCTTGAGACCCCTCGGCACAGATACGCAGTATTTT. It is translated as CASSLRPLGTDTQYF.

This clonotype showed up just a few times. The gene calls are TRBV5-1 and TRBJ2-1; D gene ambiguous. The CDR3 loop spans 12 amino acids. Germline CDR1 SGHRS, CDR2 YFSETQ. The ends were cut back, 4 bases at V and 5 bases at J, with 7 bases in the middle. The CDR3 region has the DNA TGCGCCAGCAGCAAAGAAGACAATGAGCAGTTCTTC. It yields the protein CASSKEDNEQFF. The whole variable domain, remainder taken from reference TRBV5-1 and TRBJ2-1, is KAGVTQTPRYLIKTRGQQVTLSCSPISGHRSVSWYQQTPGQGLQFLFEYFSETQRNKGNFPGRFSGRQFSNSRSEMNVSTLELGDSALYLCASSKEDNEQFFGPGTRLTVL.

This chain connects TRBV5-1 to TRBJ2-7, with 10 bases matching TRBD2. The CDR3 consists of 17 residues. V shed 0 bases and J 2 bases; nucleotides not matched to a gene: 8. The germline V gene has CDR1 SGHRS and CDR2 YFSETQ. The CDR3 DNA is TGCGCCAGCAGCTTGGGGCTAGCGGGAGTTACGGCCTACGAGCAGTACTTC. Its protein product is CASSLGLAGVTAYEQYF. The full variable domain, its missing parts supplied by reference TRBV5-1 and TRBJ2-7, is KAGVTQTPRYLIKTRGQQVTLSCSPISGHRSVSWYQQTPGQGLQFLFEYFSETQRNKGNFPGRFSGRQFSNSRSEMNVSTLELGDSALYLCASSLGLAGVTAYEQYFGPGTRLTVT.

This clonotype was seen only a few times. This chain connects TRBV9 to TRBJ1-2; TRBD1 matches at 7 bases. Trimming at V came to 4 bases and at J to 0 bases, leaving 12 bases not matched to a gene. The CDR3 length is 17 residues. The germline gives CDR1 SGDLS, CDR2 YYNGEE. As DNA, the CDR3 is TGTGCCAGCAGCCCCCACCACCGACAGGGTGCTAACTATGGCTACACCTTC. Translated: CASSPHHRQGANYGYTF. Filled out from reference TRBV9 and TRBJ1-2, the complete variable domain reads DSGVTQTPKHLITATGQRVTLRCSPRSGDLSVYWYQQSLDQGLQFLIQYYNGEERAKGNILERFSAQQFPDLHSELNLSSLELGDSALYFCASSPHHRQGANYGYTFGSGTRLTVV.

This clonotype came up a few times. The chain links TRBV15 to TRBJ2-7; 10 nucleotides agree with TRBD1. Germline trimming cut 1 base from V and 3 bases from J; bases unmatched to any gene: 3. CDR1 is LNHNV, CDR2 YYDKDF, per germline (reference sequence). The CDR3 has 15 residues. The CDR3 region has the DNA TGTGCCACCAGCAGAGGAAGGGACAGGGGCTACGAGCAGTACTTC. Its protein product is CATSRGRDRGYEQYF.

This rearrangement joins TRBV7-2 to TRBJ1-2; D remains unclear. Germline V lookup: CDR1 SGHTA, CDR2 FQGNSA. The CDR3 is 12 residues long. V lost 5 bases, J lost 4 bases, and 8 bases lay in between. CDR3 sequence: CASSHKSYGYTF. CDR3 nucleotides: TGTGCCAGCAGCCACAAGTCCTATGGCTACACCTTC.

This clonotype appeared a few times. The chain has TRBV6-1 and TRBJ2-1; D is unresolved. Germline assignment: CDR1 MNHNS and CDR2 SASEGT. Deletions cut 7 bases from V and 7 bases from J, with 11 bases between. The CDR3 is 12 residues long. CDR3 sequence (DNA): TGTGCCAGCACCCGAGTCGGGAATGAGCAGTTCTTC. Translation gives CASTRVGNEQFF.

This clonotype was detected only a few times. The J gene is TRBJ2-2, the V gene TRBV30; either TRBD1 or TRBD2 may supply D (5 bases each). The CDR3 is made up of 13 amino acids. Trimming pared 3 bases from V and 4 bases from J, leaving 9 bases between. Germline V gene sequence: CDR1 GTSNPN, CDR2 SVGIG (reference sequence). CDR3 bases: TGTGCCTGGAGAGTGGGACCCACCGGGGAGCTGTTTTTT. It translates to CAWRVGPTGELFF.

This clonotype was detected a few times. The chain uses TRBV20-1 and TRBJ1-6; D is perhaps TRBD1 (5 bases). Trimming cost V 5 bases and J 0 bases, with 11 bases left between them. The germline V gene has CDR1 DFQATT and CDR2 SNEGSKA (reference sequence). The CDR3 runs to 15 residues. The CDR3 here is CSAGGVSSYNSPLHF. The CDR3 nucleotides are TGCAGTGCTGGAGGGGTGAGCTCCTATAATTCACCCCTCCACTTT.

The chain is built from TRBV7-8 and TRBJ1-5; 7 bases line up with TRBD1. The CDR3 length is 15 residues. Germline trimming cut 4 bases from V and 0 bases from J; bases unmatched to any gene: 3. The germline V gene encodes CDR1 SGHVS and CDR2 FQNEAQ. As DNA, the CDR3 is TGTGCCAGCAGCTGGCAGGGGGTTAGCAATCAGCCCCAGCATTTT. Translated, it gives CASSWQGVSNQPQHF.

This clonotype was counted many times. J is TRBJ2-7 and V is TRBV20-1, with 10 bases aligning to TRBD1. This CDR3 is 13 amino acids long. The J segment lost 5 bases and the V segment lost 6 bases, leaving 7 bases of the junction unmatched. In germline, CDR1 is DFQATT, CDR2 SNEGSKA (reference sequence). The CDR3: CSAKTGGIDEQYF. The CDR3 nucleotides read TGCAGTGCCAAGACAGGGGGCATCGACGAGCAGTACTTC.